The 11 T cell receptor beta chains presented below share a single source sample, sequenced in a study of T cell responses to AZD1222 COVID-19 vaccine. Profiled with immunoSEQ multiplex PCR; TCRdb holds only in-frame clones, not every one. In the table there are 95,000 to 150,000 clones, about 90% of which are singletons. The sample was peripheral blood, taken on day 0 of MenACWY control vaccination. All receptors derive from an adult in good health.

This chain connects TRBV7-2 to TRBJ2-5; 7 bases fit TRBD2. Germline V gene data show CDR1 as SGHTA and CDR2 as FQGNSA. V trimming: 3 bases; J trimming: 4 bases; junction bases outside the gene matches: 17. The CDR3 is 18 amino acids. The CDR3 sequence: CASSFGGSGRATRETQYF. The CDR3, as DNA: TGTGCCAGCAGCTTTGGCGGGAGCGGACGGGCAACAAGAGAGACCCAGTACTTC.

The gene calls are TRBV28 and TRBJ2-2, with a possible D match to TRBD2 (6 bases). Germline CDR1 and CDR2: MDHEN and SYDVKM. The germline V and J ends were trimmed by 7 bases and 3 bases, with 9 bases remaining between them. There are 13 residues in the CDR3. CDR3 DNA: TGTGCCAGCAAAACTAGCTACACCGGGGAGCTGTTTTTT. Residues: CASKTSYTGELFF.

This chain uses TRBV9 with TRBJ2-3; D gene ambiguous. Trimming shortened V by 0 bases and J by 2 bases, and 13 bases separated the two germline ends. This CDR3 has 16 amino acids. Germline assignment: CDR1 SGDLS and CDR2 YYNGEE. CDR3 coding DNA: TGTGCCAGCAGCGTAGAGTCAATGGTTTTCACAGATACGCAGTATTTT. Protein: CASSVESMVFTDTQYF.

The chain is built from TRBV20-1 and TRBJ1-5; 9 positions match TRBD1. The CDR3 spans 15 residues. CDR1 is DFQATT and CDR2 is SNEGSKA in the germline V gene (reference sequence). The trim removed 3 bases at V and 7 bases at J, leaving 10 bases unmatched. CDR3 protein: CSASYGQGIGQPQHF. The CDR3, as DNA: TGCAGTGCTAGTTACGGACAGGGGATAGGGCAGCCCCAGCATTTT.

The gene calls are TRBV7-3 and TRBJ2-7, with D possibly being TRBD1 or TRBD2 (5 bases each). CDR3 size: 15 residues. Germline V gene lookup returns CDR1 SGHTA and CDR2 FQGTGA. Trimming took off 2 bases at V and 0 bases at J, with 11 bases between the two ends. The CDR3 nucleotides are TGTGCCAGCAGCTTATCAGGGACCGACTCCTACGAGCAGTACTTC. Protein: CASSLSGTDSYEQYF.

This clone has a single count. The CDR3 protein is CASGLTLRGPGNYGYTF. The CDR3 nucleotides read TGTGCTAGTGGTTTAACCCTCAGGGGGCCCGGTAACTATGGCTACACCTTC. V is TRBV12-5 and J is TRBJ1-2, with TRBD1 matching over 8 bases. The CDR3 consists of 17 residues. Germline V gene sequence: CDR1 LGHNT, CDR2 FRNRAP. V shed 3 bases, J shed 1 base, and the junction held 10 bases outside the gene matches.

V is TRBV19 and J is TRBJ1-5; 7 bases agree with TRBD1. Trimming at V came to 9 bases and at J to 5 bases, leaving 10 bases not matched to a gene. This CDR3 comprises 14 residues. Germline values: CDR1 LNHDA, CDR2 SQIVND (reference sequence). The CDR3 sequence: CASHRDRTYQPQHF. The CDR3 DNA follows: TGTGCCAGCCACCGGGACAGAACCTATCAGCCCCAGCATTTT.

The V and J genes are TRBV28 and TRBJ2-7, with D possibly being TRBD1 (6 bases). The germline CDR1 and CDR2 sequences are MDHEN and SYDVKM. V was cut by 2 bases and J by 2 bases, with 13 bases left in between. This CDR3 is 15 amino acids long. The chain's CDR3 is CASSLIVRGTYEQYF. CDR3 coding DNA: TGTGCCAGCAGTTTAATAGTCAGGGGCACCTACGAGCAGTACTTC.

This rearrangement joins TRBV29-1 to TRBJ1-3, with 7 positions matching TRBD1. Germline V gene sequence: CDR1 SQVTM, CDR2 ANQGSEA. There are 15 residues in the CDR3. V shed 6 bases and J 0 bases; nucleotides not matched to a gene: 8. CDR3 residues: CSVAQGGDSGNTIYF. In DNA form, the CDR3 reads TGCAGCGTAGCCCAGGGGGGCGACTCTGGAAACACCATATATTTT.

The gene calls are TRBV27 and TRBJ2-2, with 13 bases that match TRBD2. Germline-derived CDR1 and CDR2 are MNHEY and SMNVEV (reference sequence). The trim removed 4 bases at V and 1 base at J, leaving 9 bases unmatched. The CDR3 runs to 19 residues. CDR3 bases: TGTGCCAGCAGTTCCCCCACCCGACTAGCGGGGGGGAACACCGGGGAGCTGTTTTTT. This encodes CASSSPTRLAGGNTGELFF.

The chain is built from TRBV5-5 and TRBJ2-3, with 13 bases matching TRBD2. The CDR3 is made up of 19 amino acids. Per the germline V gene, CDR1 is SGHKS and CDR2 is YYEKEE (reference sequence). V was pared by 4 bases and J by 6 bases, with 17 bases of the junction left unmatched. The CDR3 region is CASSIRTSGGPSRLDTQYF. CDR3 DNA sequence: TGTGCCAGCAGCATCCGGACTAGCGGGGGCCCCTCTCGTCTGGATACGCAGTATTTT.